This T cell receptor (beta chain) originates from a study of cytomegalovirus exposure and HLA in healthy donors. Findings of the study overall: As a later analysis showed, several of the most significant clusters appeared to be linked to common viral pathogens. TCR beta V- and J-gene trimming was later associated with a missense DCLRE1C variant. In presence/absence analyses, roughly uniform sequencing depth across donors was assumed.

The CDR3 is made up of 16 amino acids. Germline V gene data show CDR1 as KGHSH and CDR2 as LQKENI. V was clipped by 4 bases and J by 0 bases; unmatched bases: 6. A remark on this clone: Its antigen is not identified.

Researchers ran the PCR with 60 Vbeta and 13 Jbeta primers. The method was immunoSEQ multiplex PCR; TCRdb's version includes in-frame clones alone and lacks a portion of them. The sample contains roughly 150,000 clones, roughly 68% of which appear only once. Source material: PBMCs. This sequence joins TRBV18 and TRBJ2-7; 10 bases map to TRBD1. The sequence came from a man aged 25 to 40 in good health and CMV-seropositive. CDR3 coding DNA: TGTGCCAGCTCACTCCGGACAGGGGGTGTCTCCTACGAGCAGTACTTC. Its protein is CASSLRTGGVSYEQYF.